The TCR beta chain described here comes from a study of identical twins. Only a few counts were recorded for this clonotype. Its antigen remains unidentified. Study-level results: Among out-of-frame alpha sequences shared by twins, low generation probability occurred in excess.

Germline CDR1 and CDR2: MNHEY and SVGAGI. The J segment lost 13 bases and the V segment lost 2 bases, leaving 18 bases of the junction unmatched. This CDR3 has 17 residues. TCRdb called the 5' RACE reads again in MiXCR, with one record for every CDR3 protein. The data show fewer than 500,000 distinct CDR3 sequences, roughly 26% seen once. The same sample was also used in a study of T cells expressing NK-cell markers.

The chain recombines TRBV6-5 with TRBJ1-4, with 8 bases identical to TRBD1. The receptor was isolated from a woman under 30 in good health. The sample comprised CD4+ T cells sorted from blood. The CDR3 region is CASSYGGQATHVGGLFF. The CDR3, as DNA: TGTGCCAGCAGTTACGGGGGACAGGCCACCCATGTTGGGGGACTGTTTTTT.